This TCR beta chain comes out of a study of human CD8 memory T cell subsets. From duplicate vials of approximately 140,000 sorted CD8+ T cells per subset, RNA was isolated. The authors made TCR beta libraries using UMI-labeled 5' RACE. Original handling: Per TCR beta library, functional CDR3 beta clonotypes numbered about 2,900 to 20,000. TCRdb reanalyzed the 5' RACE reads and collapses them to one entry per CDR3 protein, without DNA. The V and J calls follow TCRdb's processing rather than the paper's. The table lists over 8,000 distinct CDR3 sequences. CDR3 length: 15 residues. CDR1 SNHLY and CDR2 FYNNEI come from the germline V gene. Notes on the study in general: Precursor exhausted T cells and stem-like memory T cells were similarly highly diverse, while effector memory cells were not.

Worth noting for this clonotype: Its antigen is not identified.

The receptor comes from a human donor in good health. The chain uses TRBV2 and TRBJ2-7. Material for sequencing was CD8+ stem-like memory T cells (TSCM and TCM) sorted from PBMCs. As to subset: stem-like memory CD8 T cells (TSTEM), CCR7+ PD-1- TIGIT-. This CDR3 is CASSEALGFAYEQYF.